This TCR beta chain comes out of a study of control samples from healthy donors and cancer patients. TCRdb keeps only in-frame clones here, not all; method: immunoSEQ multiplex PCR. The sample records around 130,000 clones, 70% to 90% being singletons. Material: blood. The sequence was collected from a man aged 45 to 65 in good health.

CDR3 nucleotides: TGTGCCAGCAGTATCATAGGACGAACAGGGGCAGATACGCAGTATTTT. Translation: CASSIIGRTGADTQYF. V and J are TRBV28 and TRBJ2-3; 7 nucleotides line up with TRBD1. The CDR3 loop spans 16 amino acids. CDR1 is MDHEN, CDR2 SYDVKM, per germline. After removal of 5 bases from V and 4 bases from J, the junction contained 12 bases not matched to a gene.